Each of the 31 T cell receptor beta chains below was sequenced from the same sample in a study of T cell responses to AZD1222 COVID-19 vaccine. Here immunoSEQ multiplex PCR was the method, and the copy in TCRdb shows in-frame clones only, minus some. The profile shows more than 95,000 clones, about 90% of them singletons. The sample here was peripheral blood, taken 28 days after the second AZD1222 dose. All receptors derive from an adult who received the AZD1222 COVID-19 vaccine.

The V call is TRBV21-1, the J call TRBJ2-5; the tabulated D call, TRBD1, remains unverified against the DNA. TRBV21-1 is a known pseudogene. The CDR3 is 17 residues long. The CDR3 spells CASSNCVDRGRVETQYF. The CDR3, as DNA: TGTGCCAGCAGCAATTGTGTTGACAGGGGGCGCGTGGAGACCCAGTACTTC.

V usage is TRBV4-1 and J usage is TRBJ1-6, with a tentative D call TRBD1 (6 bases). The CDR3 extends over 15 amino acids. Looked up from germline, CDR1 is MGHRA and CDR2 is YSYEKL. Deletions cut 8 bases from V and 9 bases from J, with 20 bases between. The CDR3 sequence is CASSEIGRGRSPLHF. CDR3 sequence (DNA): TGCGCCAGCTCCGAAATCGGCAGGGGTCGTTCACCCCTCCACTTT.

V is TRBV3-1 (or the pseudogene TRBV3-2) and J is TRBJ2-7, with TRBD2 matching 15 bases. V gave up 4 bases and J gave up 4 bases; unmatched junction bases: 11. Germline V CDR1 and CDR2: LGHDT, YNNKEL (reference sequence). The CDR3 runs to 18 residues. CDR3 sequence (DNA): TGTGCCAGCAGCCTGGCGAGGACTAGCGGGAGGGCCAGGTACGAGCAGTACTTC. The encoded protein is CASSLARTSGRARYEQYF.

The chain carries TRBV5-1 and TRBJ2-7; 7 bases align to TRBD1. This CDR3 comprises 16 residues. Trimming took 2 bases from V and 6 from J; bases not matched to a gene: 14. Per the germline V gene, CDR1 is SGHRS and CDR2 is YFSETQ. The CDR3 reads CASSLTPDRVGSEQYF. CDR3 DNA: TGCGCCAGCAGCTTAACGCCTGACAGGGTAGGTAGCGAGCAGTACTTC.

The genes are TRBV10-3 and TRBJ1-3; the D gene is possibly TRBD1 (6 bases). The V end was cut by 2 bases, the J end by 0 bases, with 14 bases between. Per germline, CDR1 ENHRY and CDR2 SYGVKD. The CDR3 spans 17 residues. CDR3 in DNA: TGTGCCATCAGTGAGAGACCGGGACAAGCCTCTGGAAACACCATATATTTT. Amino acids: CAISERPGQASGNTIYF.

The rearrangement links TRBV7-8 to TRBJ2-6; D is unclear. This CDR3 has 15 amino acids. Germline-derived CDR1 and CDR2 are SGHVS and FQNEAQ. Trimming took off 2 bases at V and 0 bases at J, with 5 bases between the two ends. The CDR3 DNA is TGTGCCAGCAGCTTAATAAACTCTGGGGCCAACGTCCTGACTTTC. Protein: CASSLINSGANVLTF.

The chain joins TRBV6-6 to TRBJ1-5; a weak D match, TRBD1 (5 bases). Germline lookup yields CDR1 MNHNY and CDR2 SVGAGI (reference sequence). This CDR3 comprises 12 residues. Trimming stripped 10 bases from V and 1 base from J, with 8 bases between. The CDR3 DNA reads as TGTGCCACCCGGGGGAGCAATCAGCCCCAGCATTTT. Protein sequence: CATRGSNQPQHF.

The chain joins TRBV4-1 to TRBJ1-4; D uncertain. Trimming removed 0 bases from V and 8 bases from J, with 13 bases in between. Germline V gene data show CDR1 as MGHRA and CDR2 as YSYEKL. The CDR3 extends over 15 amino acids. CDR3 sequence reads: CASSQDMQEGEKLFF. The CDR3 DNA sequence: TGCGCCAGCAGCCAAGATATGCAGGAGGGCGAAAAACTGTTTTTT.

The chain joins TRBV13 to TRBJ1-6; D ambiguous. The CDR3 length is 14 residues. Germline assignment: CDR1 PRHDT and CDR2 FYEKMQ (reference sequence). Trimming took 3 bases from V and 7 from J, leaving 10 bases between them. Here the CDR3 reads CASSLWTSNSPLHF. The CDR3 nucleotides read TGTGCCAGCAGCTTGTGGACTTCGAATTCACCCCTCCACTTT.

The chain carries TRBV7-8 and TRBJ1-5, with 7 nucleotides matching TRBD1. CDR1 is SGHVS and CDR2 is FQNEAQ in the germline V gene. V dropped 8 bases and J dropped 2; count of bases not matched to a gene: 12. The CDR3 extends over 16 amino acids. The CDR3 DNA reads TGTGCCAGCGGAACCGAGGGGGCGCCGGGCAATCAGCCCCAGCATTTT. It is translated as CASGTEGAPGNQPQHF.

The gene calls are TRBV7-9 and TRBJ1-1, with TRBD1 matching over 7 bases. With 5 bases clipped from V and 6 bases from J, the junction kept 12 bases outside the gene matches. CDR1 and CDR2 from the germline V gene are SEHNR and FQNEAQ (reference sequence). The CDR3 is 15 residues long. In nucleotides, the CDR3 is TGTGCCAGCAGCCCTACCCCGGACAGGCGGTCTGAAGCTTTCTTT. As protein: CASSPTPDRRSEAFF. The whole variable domain, remainder taken from reference TRBV7-9 and TRBJ1-1, is DTGVSQNPRHKITKRGQNVTFRCDPISEHNRLYWYRQTLGQGPEFLTYFQNEAQLEKSRLLSDRFSAERPKGSFSTLEIQRTEQGDSAMYLCASSPTPDRRSEAFFGQGTRLTVV.

J is TRBJ2-2 and V is TRBV11-3; possibly TRBD1 for D (5 bases). CDR1 SGHNT and CDR2 YENEEA come from the germline V gene. The CDR3 sequence is 18 residues long. V was trimmed by 0 bases and J by 0 bases, leaving 14 bases between them. The CDR3 loop reads CASSLEGVNFANTGELFF. CDR3 coding DNA: TGTGCCAGCAGCTTAGAAGGGGTTAATTTCGCGAACACCGGGGAGCTGTTTTTT. Full variable domain (remainder filled in from reference TRBV11-3 and TRBJ2-2): EAGVVQSPRYKIIEKKQPVAFWCNPISGHNTLYWYLQNLGQGPELLIRYENEEAVDDSQLPKDRFSAERLKGVDSTLKIQPAELGDSAVYLCASSLEGVNFANTGELFFGEGSRLTVL.

The V and J genes are TRBV29-1 and TRBJ2-2; 7 bases align to TRBD1. The ends lost 4 bases at V and 5 bases at J; junction bases unmatched: 4. Germline V gene data show CDR1 as SQVTM and CDR2 as ANQGSEA. This CDR3 is 13 amino acids long. CDR3 in DNA: TGCAGCGTTGGGCAGGGGGTAACCGGGGAGCTGTTTTTT. Its translation is CSVGQGVTGELFF.

V usage is TRBV2 and J usage is TRBJ1-4; D call uncertain. V was shortened by 4 bases and J by 8 bases, with 8 bases between the two germline ends. This CDR3 is built from 12 residues. Germline loops: CDR1 SNHLY, CDR2 FYNNEI. The CDR3 DNA follows: TGTGCCAGCAGTGGGGTACCCGAAAAACTGTTTTTT. Amino acids: CASSGVPEKLFF.

This chain connects TRBV6-5 to TRBJ2-1, with 10 nucleotides matching TRBD2. CDR1 is MNHEY and CDR2 is SVGAGI in the germline V gene. This CDR3 region has 16 residues. With V trimmed by 4 bases and J by 10 bases, 13 bases remained unmatched. CDR3 nucleotide sequence: TGTGCCAGCAGTTGGTCACGGGGGCTAGCGGGAGTGGAGCAGTTCTTC. Protein product: CASSWSRGLAGVEQFF.

This chain uses TRBV9 with TRBJ1-2; a weak D match, TRBD1 (6 bases). V was clipped by 3 bases and J by 8 bases, with 11 bases between them. The germline V gene encodes CDR1 SGDLS and CDR2 YYNGEE. This CDR3 is 12 amino acids long. The CDR3 sequence is CASSARGVGYTF. In DNA form, the CDR3 reads TGTGCCAGCAGCGCCAGGGGAGTCGGCTACACCTTC.

This clone appeared a single time. This chain links TRBV6-5 with TRBJ2-7, with D perhaps given as TRBD1 or TRBD2 (5 bases each). This CDR3 is 13 amino acids long. Germline CDR1 reads MNHEY; CDR2 reads SVGAGI. Trimming left V 11 bases short and J 0 bases short, with 14 bases between. CDR3 sequence reads: CAVPRDGSYEQYF. CDR3 sequence (DNA): TGTGCCGTCCCGAGGGACGGCTCCTACGAGCAGTACTTC.

The chain joins TRBV28 to TRBJ1-2, with D possibly TRBD1 on 5 matching bases. The germline V and J ends were trimmed by 4 bases and 4 bases, with 7 bases remaining between them. CDR3 length equals 12 residues. The germline CDR1 and CDR2 sequences are MDHEN and SYDVKM. The DNA of the CDR3 is TGTGCCAGCAGTTCTACAGGCTATGGCTACACCTTC. Protein sequence: CASSSTGYGYTF.

CDR3 sequence: CASSKREIIYEQYF. The CDR3 region has the DNA TGCGCCAGCAGTAAGCGGGAGATAATCTACGAGCAGTACTTC. This rearrangement joins TRBV10-2 to TRBJ2-7, with 8 bases lining up with TRBD2. From germline, CDR1 is WSHSY and CDR2 SAAADI. Trimming cost V 5 bases and J 3 bases; bases outside gene matches: 6. The CDR3 consists of 14 residues.

This clone was recorded once. J is TRBJ1-6 and V is TRBV27, with no clear D. CDR3 size: 17 residues. The V end lost 3 bases, the J end lost 0 bases, and 12 bases lay between the germline ends. CDR1 is MNHEY and CDR2 is SMNVEV in the germline V gene (reference sequence). CDR3: CASSFYTGSSYNSPLHF. The CDR3 DNA reads as TGTGCCAGCAGTTTCTACACTGGGAGCTCCTATAATTCACCCCTCCACTTT.

This chain uses TRBV20-1 with TRBJ1-2; D unresolved. The V end lost 0 bases, the J end lost 7 bases, and 3 bases lay between the germline ends. In germline, CDR1 is DFQATT, CDR2 SNEGSKA (reference sequence). The CDR3 consists of 10 residues. This CDR3 reads CSAREGGYTF. CDR3 DNA sequence: TGCAGTGCTAGAGAGGGTGGCTACACCTTC.

The V call is TRBV27, the J call TRBJ2-2, with 13 positions matching TRBD2. CDR1 is MNHEY and CDR2 is SMNVEV in the germline V gene (reference sequence). The length of the CDR3 is 18 residues. J was trimmed by 5 bases and V by 0 bases; bases with no gene match: 6. The CDR3 nucleotides are TGTGCCAGCAGTTTATCGGGACTAGCGGGACGCGGGACCGGGGAGCTGTTTTTT. Translation gives CASSLSGLAGRGTGELFF.

The table lists this clone with a count of one. V and J are TRBV28 and TRBJ1-2; D is perhaps TRBD1 (5 bases). Trimming stripped 5 bases from V and 4 bases from J, with 11 bases between. CDR3 length: 13 residues. The germline CDR1 and CDR2 sequences are MDHEN and SYDVKM. The CDR3 DNA reads TGTGCCAGCAGTGTTCAGGGACTCTATGGCTACACCTTC. Protein product: CASSVQGLYGYTF.

J is TRBJ2-7 and V is TRBV27, with D unclear. Germline assignment: CDR1 MNHEY and CDR2 SMNVEV (reference sequence). V was pared by 2 bases and J by 2 bases, with 7 bases between. This CDR3 has 13 residues. The DNA for the CDR3 is TGTGCCAGCAGTTTAGGAAGTCCCTACGAGCAGTACTTC. Translated, it gives CASSLGSPYEQYF.

Turning to this clone: Other DNA sequences within the sample encode an identical CDR3. This sequence joins TRBV5-1 and TRBJ1-1; possibly TRBD1 for D (5 bases). Germline V lookup: CDR1 SGHRS, CDR2 YFSETQ. Trimming left V 0 bases short and J 5 bases short, with 8 bases between. CDR3 length: 13 amino acids. The DNA for the CDR3 is TGCGCCAGCAGCTTGGATAGGGGTACTGAAGCTTTCTTT. This encodes CASSLDRGTEAFF.

The chain joins TRBV7-2 to TRBJ1-1; 8 bases line up with TRBD1. The CDR3 extends over 17 amino acids. Germline-derived CDR1 and CDR2 are SGHTA and FQGNSA. J gave up 4 bases and V 6 bases, and 16 bases lay outside the gene matches. CDR3 residues: CASRKVTGEFRSTEAFF. The DNA of the CDR3 is TGTGCCAGCAGGAAGGTGACAGGGGAGTTTCGGAGCACTGAAGCTTTCTTT.

The chain combines TRBV5-5 with TRBJ2-2; 12 bases fit TRBD2. CDR3 length equals 17 residues. Germline values: CDR1 SGHKS, CDR2 YYEKEE (reference sequence). The trim removed 4 bases at V and 3 bases at J, leaving 7 bases unmatched. CDR3 sequence: CASSAGTSGYHTGELFF. DNA of the CDR3: TGTGCCAGCAGCGCCGGGACTAGCGGGTATCACACCGGGGAGCTGTTTTTT.

This clone was counted only a few times. The J gene is TRBJ2-5, the V gene TRBV2; 9 nucleotides match TRBD1. The germline V gene encodes CDR1 SNHLY and CDR2 FYNNEI. There are 14 residues in the CDR3. V shed 3 bases, J shed 5 bases, and the junction held 4 bases outside the gene matches. This chain's CDR3 is CASSDDGQGETQYF. Here the CDR3 DNA reads TGTGCCAGCAGTGACGATGGACAGGGGGAGACCCAGTACTTC. The complete variable domain, with remaining parts taken from reference TRBV2 and TRBJ2-5, reads EPEVTQTPSHQVTQMGQEVILRCVPISNHLYFYWYRQILGQKVEFLVSFYNNEISEKSEIFDDQFSVERPDGSNFTLKIRSTKLEDSAMYFCASSDDGQGETQYFGPGTRLLVL.

J is TRBJ2-7 and V is TRBV10-1, with 7 nucleotides matching TRBD1. This CDR3 has 15 residues. Germline CDR1 WNHNN, CDR2 SYGVQD (reference sequence). Trimming took 3 bases from V and 5 from J; bases not matched to a gene: 10. The CDR3 loop is CASSEGQEFPNEQYF. The CDR3 nucleotides are TGCGCCAGCAGTGAAGGACAGGAGTTTCCTAACGAGCAGTACTTC.

J is TRBJ1-6 and V is TRBV28; TRBD1 might be the D (5 bases). Germline V gene data show CDR1 as MDHEN and CDR2 as SYDVKM. Trimming pared 9 bases from V and 10 bases from J, leaving 16 bases between. The CDR3 is 13 amino acids. DNA of the CDR3: TGTGCCAGTTCCGAGGCAGGGAAGTCACCCCTCCACTTT. This codes for CASSEAGKSPLHF. Combining the CDR3 with reference TRBV28 and TRBJ1-6 gives the whole variable domain DVKVTQSSRYLVKRTGEKVFLECVQDMDHENMFWYRQDPGLGLRLIYFSYDVKMKEKGDIPEGYSVSREKKERFSLILESASTNQTSMYLCASSEAGKSPLHFGNGTRLTVT.

Worth noting for this clone: Different DNA sequences within this sample yield the same CDR3. The genes are TRBV7-9 and TRBJ2-2; D uncertain. The CDR3 covers 15 residues. Trimming removed 1 base from V and 2 bases from J, with 8 bases in between. Germline assignment: CDR1 SEHNR and CDR2 FQNEAQ (reference sequence). The CDR3 DNA follows: TGTGCCAGCAGCTTAGGGACGGTAAACACCGGGGAGCTGTTTTTT. Amino acid sequence: CASSLGTVNTGELFF.